By frequency in the sample, the clone carrying this T cell receptor beta chain is medium-sized. The sample is drawn from a study of T cell clones after liver transplantation. Assay: immunoSEQ multiplex PCR; the TCRdb copy retains only in-frame clones and omits some. The table has about 51,000 clones, about 69% seen once. The TCR comes from a human patient who received a liver transplant. The graft donor may have given rise to some T cells. The specimen was CD4+ T cells from blood, collected roughly 56 months after liver transplant.

Here the CDR3 DNA reads TGTGCCAGCAGTTACGGGAGGGGGGCCTATAATTCACCCCTCCACTTT. As protein: CASSYGRGAYNSPLHF. J is TRBJ1-6 and V is TRBV6-5; a weak D match, TRBD1 (6 bases). V lost 2 bases and J 2 bases, leaving 10 bases between the germline ends. Germline V gene data show CDR1 as MNHEY and CDR2 as SVGAGI. The CDR3 length is 16 residues.